This T cell receptor beta chain was recovered during a study of T cell clusters in autoimmune cytopenias. Study-wide points: No experiment has yet validated the function of the T cell clusters defined in silico. A dominant lymphoma-associated repertoire apparently masked the cluster-lack signature in secondary cytopenia versus chronic lymphocytic leukemia.

Each sample's input was approximately 270 ng genomic DNA, some 34,000 genome equivalents. The germline V gene encodes CDR1 KGHSH and CDR2 LQKENI. The CDR3 spans 20 residues. About this clonotype itself: What it binds is not known.

One tube held mixed TRB-A and TRB-B primer pools for touch-down PCR. After re-calling the multiplex PCR reads, TCRdb lists one entry per CDR3 protein, DNA absent. The listing records about 11,000 distinct CDR3 sequences. This sample was shared with a second study, whose subject was T cell repertoires in aging, cancer and after chemotherapy. That report notes: The whole study produced a dataset of roughly 8.6 million TCR reads.

The chain carries TRBV18 and TRBJ1-4; no DNA is available, so the TRBD1 call from TCRdb remains unchecked. The sequence came from a human donor in good health. The sequenced material came from peripheral blood. This CDR3 is CASSRTRGTVLRGTNEKLFF.